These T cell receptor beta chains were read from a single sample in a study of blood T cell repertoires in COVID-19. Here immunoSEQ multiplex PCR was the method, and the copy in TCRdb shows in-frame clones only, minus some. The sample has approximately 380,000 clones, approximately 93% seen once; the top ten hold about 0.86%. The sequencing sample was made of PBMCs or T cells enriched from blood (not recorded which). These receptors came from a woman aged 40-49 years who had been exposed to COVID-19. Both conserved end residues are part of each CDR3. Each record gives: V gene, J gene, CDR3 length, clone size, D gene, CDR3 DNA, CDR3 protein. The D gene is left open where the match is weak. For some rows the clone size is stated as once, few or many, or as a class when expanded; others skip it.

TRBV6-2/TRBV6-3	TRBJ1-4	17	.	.	TGTGCCAGCAGTTACTCGTTGATACAGGAACCGGATGAAAAACTGTTTTTT	CASSYSLIQEPDEKLFF
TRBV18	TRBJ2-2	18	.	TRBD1	TGTGCCAGCTCACCGCCGGGACAGGGACCCACCCCCACCGGGGAGCTGTTTTTT	CASSPPGQGPTPTGELFF
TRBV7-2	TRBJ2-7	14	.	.	TGTGCCAGCAGCTTGTGGGCAGAGTCTGAGGAGCAGTACTTC	CASSLWAESEEQYF
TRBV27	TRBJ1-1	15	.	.	TGTGCCAGCAGTTTTAGTCGGGGAATGAACACTGAAGCTTTCTTT	CASSFSRGMNTEAFF
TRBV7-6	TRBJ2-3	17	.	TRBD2	TGTGCCAGCAGCCCTGCCGGGCAGCGGGGCAACACAGATACGCAGTATTTT	CASSPAGQRGNTDTQYF
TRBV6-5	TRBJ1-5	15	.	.	TGTGCCAGCAGTTCGCAGGTGGCTGCCCAGTGGCCCCAGCATTTT	CASSSQVAAQWPQHF
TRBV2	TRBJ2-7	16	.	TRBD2	TGTGCCACGCGGAGAGACTTGACTAGCGGGGGTTACGAGCAGTACTTC	CATRRDLTSGGYEQYF
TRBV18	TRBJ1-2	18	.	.	TGTGCCAGCTCACCGGGGCCCCGAGGGCGGGGCGCTAACTATGGCTACACCTTC	CASSPGPRGRGANYGYTF
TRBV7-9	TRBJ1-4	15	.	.	TGTGCCAGCAGCCGAGGGGCGGGGCCCGGTGAAAAACTGTTTTTT	CASSRGAGPGEKLFF
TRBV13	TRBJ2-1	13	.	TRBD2	TGTGCCAGCAGACACGCTAGCGGGGATGAGCAGTTCTTC	CASRHASGDEQFF
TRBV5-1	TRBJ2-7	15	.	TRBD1	TGCGCCAGCAGCGGAGGGACAGGGCCACGATACGAGCAGTACTTC	CASSGGTGPRYEQYF
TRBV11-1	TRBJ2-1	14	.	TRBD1	TGTGCCAGCAGCTCAAGGGGACAGGGCGATGAGCAGTTCTTC	CASSSRGQGDEQFF
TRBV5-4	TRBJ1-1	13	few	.	TGTGCCAGCAGCTTGTTAGTGAACACTGAAGCTTTCTTT	CASSLLVNTEAFF
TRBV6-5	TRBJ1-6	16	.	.	TGTGCCAGCAGTTACTCTATCCAGGGAAATAATTCACCCCTCCACTTT	CASSYSIQGNNSPLHF
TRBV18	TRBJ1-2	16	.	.	TGTGCCAGCTCACCACCGGGCTCCTCGGGGAACTATGGCTACACCTTC	CASSPPGSSGNYGYTF
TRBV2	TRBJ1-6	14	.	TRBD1	TGTGCCAGCAGGACAGGGGGAAATAATTCACCCCTCCACTTT	CASRTGGNNSPLHF
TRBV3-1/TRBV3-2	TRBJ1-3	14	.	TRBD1	TGTGCCAGCAGCTTCACAGGGGGTGGAAACACCATATATTTT	CASSFTGGGNTIYF
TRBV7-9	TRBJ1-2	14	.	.	TGTGCCAGCAGTTTAGAGGGACTTAACTATGGCTACACCTTC	CASSLEGLNYGYTF
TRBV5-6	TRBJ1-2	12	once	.	TGTGCCAGCAGCGCTCCACAGGATGGCTACACCTTC	CASSAPQDGYTF
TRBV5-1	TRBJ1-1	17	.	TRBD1	TGCGCCAGCAGCTTGAGAGGACAGGGGTCCCTGAACACTGAAGCTTTCTTT	CASSLRGQGSLNTEAFF
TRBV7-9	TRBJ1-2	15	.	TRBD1	TGTGCCAGCAGCTTAGGACAGGGTTCTGACTATGGCTACACCTTC	CASSLGQGSDYGYTF
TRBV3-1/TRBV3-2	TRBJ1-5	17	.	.	TGTGCCAGCAGCCAAGCACGGGCGGGGGGGAGCAATCAGCCCCAGCATTTT	CASSQARAGGSNQPQHF
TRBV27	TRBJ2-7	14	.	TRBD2	TGTGCCAGCAGTTTAGCGGGGGGGCCTGGCGAGCAGTACTTC	CASSLAGGPGEQYF
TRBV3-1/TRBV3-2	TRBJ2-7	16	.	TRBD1	TGTGCCAGCAGCCAAGATACAGGGGTGGAAAGATACGAGCAGTACTTC	CASSQDTGVERYEQYF
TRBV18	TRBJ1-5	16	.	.	TGTGCCAGCTCACCTCCTGGGGGACTTGGCAATCAGCCCCAGCATTTT	CASSPPGGLGNQPQHF
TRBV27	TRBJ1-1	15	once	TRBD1	TGTGCCAGCAGTTTATATGGGACAGGGAACACTGAAGCTTTCTTT	CASSLYGTGNTEAFF
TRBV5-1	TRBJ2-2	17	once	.	TGCGCCAGCAGCTTCGGGGACACAAGGTCTCGAACCGGGGAGCTGTTTTTT	CASSFGDTRSRTGELFF
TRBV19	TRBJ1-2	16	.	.	TGTGCCAGTAGTACCTCGTTGTGGGAGGGAAGGTATGGCTACACCTTC	CASSTSLWEGRYGYTF
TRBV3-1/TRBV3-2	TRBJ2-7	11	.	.	TGTGCCAGCAGCCGTTCTTACGAGCAGTACTTC	CASSRSYEQYF
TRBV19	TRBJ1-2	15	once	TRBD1	TGTGCCAGTATTCCAGACAGGGGACGTGGCTATGGCTACACCTTC	CASIPDRGRGYGYTF
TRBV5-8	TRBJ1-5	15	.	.	TGTGCCAGCAGCTTAAGTACGCGCTACGGTCAGCCCCAGCATTTT	CASSLSTRYGQPQHF